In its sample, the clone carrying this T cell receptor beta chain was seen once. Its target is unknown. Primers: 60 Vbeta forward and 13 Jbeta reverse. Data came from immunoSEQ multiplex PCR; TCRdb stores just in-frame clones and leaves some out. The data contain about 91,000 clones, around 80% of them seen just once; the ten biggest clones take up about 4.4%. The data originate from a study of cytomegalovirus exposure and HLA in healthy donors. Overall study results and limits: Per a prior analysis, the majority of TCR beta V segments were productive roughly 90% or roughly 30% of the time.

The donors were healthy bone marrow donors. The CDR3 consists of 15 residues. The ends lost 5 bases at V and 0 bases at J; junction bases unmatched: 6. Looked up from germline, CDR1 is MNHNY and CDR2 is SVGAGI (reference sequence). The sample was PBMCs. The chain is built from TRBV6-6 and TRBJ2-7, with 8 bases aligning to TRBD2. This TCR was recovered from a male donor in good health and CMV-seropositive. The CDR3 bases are TGTGCCAGCAGTCCGGGACTAGGGAGCTCCTACGAGCAGTACTTC. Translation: CASSPGLGSSYEQYF.